The 20 T cell receptor beta chains below come from one sample, sequenced in a study of T cell changes during pregnancy in multiple sclerosis. This table comes from immunoSEQ multiplex PCR, and its TCRdb copy is limited to in-frame clones, with some not included. The table shows tens of thousands of clones, with around 93% occurring only once. This specimen was peripheral blood, taken after pregnancy. The receptors here all came from a female donor with multiple sclerosis, enrolled in a pregnancy study.

As concerns this clone: An end of the junction does not agree with germline; a read error may underlie this. This chain joins TRBV2 and TRBJ1-4, with TRBD1 identical over 7 bases. Germline CDR1 reads SNHLY; CDR2 reads FYNNEI. The length of the CDR3 is 16 residues. CDR3 nucleotides: TGTGCCAGCACCCCGCCTGGGACAGAAACTAACGAAAAACTGTTTTTT. Amino acids: CASTPPGTETNEKLFF. The entire variable domain, with the rest obtained from reference TRBV2 and TRBJ1-4, is as follows: EPEVTQTPSHQVTQMGQEVILRCVPISNHLYFYWYRQILGQKVEFLVSFYNNEISEKSEIFDDQFSVERPDGSNFTLKIRSTKLEDSAMYFCASTPPGTETNEKLFFGSGTQLSVL.

This clone was observed a single time. This chain connects TRBV28 to TRBJ1-1, with TRBD1 matching 10 bases. Germline values: CDR1 MDHEN, CDR2 SYDVKM. V shed 5 bases and J 1 base; nucleotides not matched to a gene: 7. This CDR3 has 16 residues. The CDR3 is CASSPDRGLSNTEAFF. The CDR3 DNA reads TGTGCCAGCAGTCCAGACAGGGGGCTCTCGAACACTGAAGCTTTCTTT.

V usage is TRBV4-3 and J usage is TRBJ1-4; D not certain. This CDR3 contains 15 residues. Germline CDR1 LGHNA, CDR2 YSLEER. The V end lost 3 bases, the J end lost 0 bases, and 8 bases lay between the germline ends. The DNA for the CDR3 is TGCGCCAGCAGCCATCCGGGAGCAACTAATGAAAAACTGTTTTTT. The encoded protein is CASSHPGATNEKLFF.

J is TRBJ2-3 and V is TRBV28, with 7 bases fitting TRBD1. The CDR3 covers 17 residues. With 4 bases clipped from V and 6 bases from J, the junction kept 16 bases outside the gene matches. Germline V gives CDR1 MDHEN, CDR2 SYDVKM. CDR3 DNA: TGTGCCAGCAGTTCAGGGATAACAGGGGCTGAGTGGGATACGCAGTATTTT. Protein: CASSSGITGAEWDTQYF. Combining the CDR3 with reference TRBV28 and TRBJ2-3 gives the whole variable domain DVKVTQSSRYLVKRTGEKVFLECVQDMDHENMFWYRQDPGLGLRLIYFSYDVKMKEKGDIPEGYSVSREKKERFSLILESASTNQTSMYLCASSSGITGAEWDTQYFGPGTRLTVL.

The rearrangement links TRBV7-2 to TRBJ2-7; 12 nucleotides line up with TRBD1. The CDR3 consists of 16 residues. V lost 3 bases, J lost 6 bases, and 9 bases stayed unmatched. CDR1 and CDR2 from the germline V gene are SGHTA and FQGNSA. The CDR3 DNA sequence: TGTGCCAGCAGCTTCGGGACAGGGGGCGAAGGGACCGAGCAGTACTTC. Amino acids: CASSFGTGGEGTEQYF. The full variable domain, with the rest looked up from reference TRBV7-2 and TRBJ2-7, is GAGVSQSPSNKVTEKGKDVELRCDPISGHTALYWYRQSLGQGLEFLIYFQGNSAPDKSGLPSDRFSAERTGGSVSTLTIQRTQQEDSAVYLCASSFGTGGEGTEQYFGPGTRLTVT.

As for this clone: A junction boundary mismatches the germline segment, possibly from a read error. The V and J genes are TRBV7-7 and TRBJ2-2, with 10 bases matching TRBD2. Germline-derived CDR1 and CDR2 are SSHAT and FNYEAQ (reference sequence). This CDR3 contains 17 residues. Written as DNA, the CDR3 is TGTGCTAGCAGCTTATCTAGCGGGAGACAAAACACCGGGGAGCTGTTTTTT. Residues: CASSLSSGRQNTGELFF.

The CDR3 protein is CASSLVAGARTGELFF. The DNA for the CDR3 is TGCGCCAGCAGCTTGGTTGCGGGAGCCCGCACCGGGGAGCTGTTTTTT. The rearrangement uses TRBV5-1 and TRBJ2-2; 7 nucleotides align to TRBD2. With V trimmed by 0 bases and J by 4 bases, 6 bases remained unmatched. Germline assignment: CDR1 SGHRS and CDR2 YFSETQ. The CDR3 consists of 16 residues.

J is TRBJ2-1 and V is TRBV5-4, with 9 bases aligning to TRBD2. CDR1 and CDR2 (germline): SGHNT, YYREEE (reference sequence). There are 16 residues in the CDR3. V lost 0 bases to trimming and J lost 6 bases; unmatched junction nucleotides: 7. The CDR3 DNA reads as TGTGCCAGCAGCTTGGACGGGCTAGCGGGAACCAATGAGCAGTTCTTC. It specifies CASSLDGLAGTNEQFF. Filled out from reference TRBV5-4 and TRBJ2-1, the complete variable domain reads ETGVTQSPTHLIKTRGQQVTLRCSSQSGHNTVSWYQQALGQGPQFIFQYYREEENGRGNFPPRFSGLQFPNYSSELNVNALELDDSALYLCASSLDGLAGTNEQFFGPGTRLTVL.

V gene TRBV28 combines with J gene TRBJ2-3; TRBD1 agrees at 10 bases. With 7 bases clipped from V and 3 bases from J, the junction kept 13 bases outside the gene matches. The CDR3 is made up of 17 amino acids. Germline assignment: CDR1 MDHEN and CDR2 SYDVKM. The CDR3 spells CASTKTSGQGDTDTQYF. For the CDR3, the DNA is TGTGCCAGCACCAAGACTTCAGGACAGGGGGATACAGATACGCAGTATTTT.

The rearrangement joins TRBV27 to TRBJ2-7, with a tentative D call TRBD1 (6 bases). Trimming shortened V by 3 bases and J by 0 bases, and 9 bases separated the two germline ends. This CDR3 comprises 14 residues. CDR1 MNHEY and CDR2 SMNVEV come from the germline V gene (reference sequence). The CDR3 region is CASSLTGYSYEQYF. In DNA form, the CDR3 reads TGTGCCAGCAGTTTGACAGGTTACTCCTACGAGCAGTACTTC.

This rearrangement joins TRBV30 to TRBJ2-5, with D possibly matching TRBD2 (5 bases). The better agreement between TRBJ2-7 and the DNA end casts doubt on the J call. CDR1 GTSNPN and CDR2 SVGIG come from the germline V gene (reference sequence). This CDR3 is built from 16 residues. DNA for the CDR3: TGTGCCTGGAGCACCGTTGGGCTGAGGGTTGTCTACGAGCAGTACTTC. It is translated as CAWSTVGLRVVYEQYF.

V and J are TRBV7-9 and TRBJ1-2, with D perhaps TRBD1 (6 bases). The germline CDR1 and CDR2 sequences are SEHNR and FQNEAQ (reference sequence). The CDR3 extends over 13 amino acids. The V end was cut by 4 bases, the J end by 6 bases, with 12 bases between. The CDR3 bases are TGTGCCAGCAGCTCACAGGGACGCGATGGCTACACCTTC. Its translation: CASSSQGRDGYTF. The full variable domain, in which reference TRBV7-9 and TRBJ1-2 provide the parts outside the CDR3, is DTGVSQNPRHKITKRGQNVTFRCDPISEHNRLYWYRQTLGQGPEFLTYFQNEAQLEKSRLLSDRFSAERPKGSFSTLEIQRTEQGDSAMYLCASSSQGRDGYTFGSGTRLTVV.

This chain links TRBV28 with TRBJ2-7, with a weak D call TRBD1 (6 bases). Germline V gene lookup returns CDR1 MDHEN and CDR2 SYDVKM. This CDR3 has 13 residues. Trimming stripped 5 bases from V and 1 base from J, with 9 bases between. The DNA for the CDR3 is TGTGCCAGCAGTGGCAGGGGATCCTACGAGCAGTACTTC. Translated, it gives CASSGRGSYEQYF.

The rearrangement joins TRBV27 to TRBJ2-1; 12 positions agree with TRBD2. Germline lookup yields CDR1 MNHEY and CDR2 SMNVEV (reference sequence). This CDR3 is built from 14 residues. J was trimmed by 6 bases and V by 5 bases; bases with no gene match: 2. CDR3 loop: CASSGLAGRNEQFF. The CDR3 DNA is TGTGCCAGCAGTGGACTAGCGGGACGCAATGAGCAGTTCTTC.

The CDR3 here is CASSTTGLGEKLFF. The CDR3 region has the DNA TGTGCCAGTAGTACAACAGGGTTGGGCGAAAAACTGTTTTTT. The chain is built from TRBV19 and TRBJ1-4, with D possibly being TRBD1 (6 bases). The V end was cut by 4 bases, the J end by 8 bases, with 14 bases between. The CDR3 length is 14 residues. Germline V gives CDR1 LNHDA, CDR2 SQIVND (reference sequence).

This chain joins TRBV28 and TRBJ1-2, with D uncertain. Trimming left V 5 bases short and J 2 bases short, with 12 bases between. CDR1 and CDR2 (germline): MDHEN, SYDVKM. This CDR3 spans 14 amino acids. CDR3 amino acids: CASSGRELNYGYTF. CDR3 DNA sequence: TGTGCCAGCAGTGGGCGGGAGTTGAACTATGGCTACACCTTC.

J is TRBJ1-5 and V is TRBV19; D is unclear. Germline loops: CDR1 LNHDA, CDR2 SQIVND (reference sequence). Trimming pared 9 bases from V and 1 base from J, leaving 16 bases between. The CDR3 totals 15 residues. The CDR3 here is CASAGSQISNQPQHF. CDR3 in DNA: TGTGCCAGCGCCGGGTCTCAAATAAGCAATCAGCCCCAGCATTTT.

The chain links TRBV7-2 to TRBJ1-1; tentative D call: TRBD1 (6 bases). V was pared by 6 bases and J by 6 bases, with 23 bases between. The germline CDR1 and CDR2 sequences are SGHTA and FQGNSA. This CDR3 spans 16 amino acids. CDR3 loop: CASSSTGQTLSAEAFF. DNA of the CDR3: TGTGCCAGCAGTTCAACCGGACAGACCTTATCAGCTGAAGCTTTCTTT.

The rearrangement uses TRBV29-1 and TRBJ2-5; D is possibly TRBD2 (6 bases). V was shortened by 0 bases and J by 7 bases, with 12 bases between the two germline ends. This CDR3 is built from 13 residues. The germline V gene encodes CDR1 SQVTM and CDR2 ANQGSEA. The CDR3 nucleotides are TGCAGCGTTGAAGAGGTCCTTAGCGGGACCCAGTACTTC. It is translated as CSVEEVLSGTQYF.

The rearrangement links TRBV30 to TRBJ2-1, with 9 positions matching TRBD2. Germline V CDR1 and CDR2: GTSNPN, SVGIG (reference sequence). V lost 5 bases, J lost 8 bases, and 7 bases stayed unmatched. CDR3 length: 13 residues. The CDR3 loop reads CAWDTIAGDEQFF. Written as DNA, the CDR3 is TGTGCCTGGGATACTATAGCGGGAGATGAGCAGTTCTTC.